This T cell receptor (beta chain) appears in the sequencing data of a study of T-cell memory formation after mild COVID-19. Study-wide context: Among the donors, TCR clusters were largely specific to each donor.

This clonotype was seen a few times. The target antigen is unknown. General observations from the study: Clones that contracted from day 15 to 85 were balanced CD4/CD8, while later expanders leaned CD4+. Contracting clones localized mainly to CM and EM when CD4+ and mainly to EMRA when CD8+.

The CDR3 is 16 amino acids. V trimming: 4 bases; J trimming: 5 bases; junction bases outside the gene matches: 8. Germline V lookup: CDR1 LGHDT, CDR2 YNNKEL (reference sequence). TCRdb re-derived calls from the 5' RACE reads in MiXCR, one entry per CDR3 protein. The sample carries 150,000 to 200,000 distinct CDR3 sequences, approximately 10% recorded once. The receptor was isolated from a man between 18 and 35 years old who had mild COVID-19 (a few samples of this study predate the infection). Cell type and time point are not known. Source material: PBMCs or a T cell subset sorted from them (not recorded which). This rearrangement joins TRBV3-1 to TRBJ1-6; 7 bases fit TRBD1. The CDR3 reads CASSPHRGIDNSPLHF. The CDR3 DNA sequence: TGTGCCAGCAGCCCCCACAGGGGTATTGATAATTCACCCCTCCACTTT.